Shown below are 32 T cell receptor beta chains from a single sample sequenced in a study of cytomegalovirus exposure and HLA in healthy donors. Only in-frame clones appear in the TCRdb table, and some are missing; sequencing was by immunoSEQ multiplex PCR. The sample contains around 120,000 clones, about nine tenths of which appear only once. Sequenced sample: PBMCs. Receptors originate from a young man in good health and CMV-seronegative.

V usage is TRBV27 and J usage is TRBJ1-1; 8 positions agree with TRBD1. CDR1 and CDR2 from the germline V gene are MNHEY and SMNVEV (reference sequence). The CDR3 runs 14 residues. Germline trimming cut 5 bases from V and 4 bases from J; bases unmatched to any gene: 6. The CDR3 loop is CASSRTGWSTEAFF. The CDR3 DNA follows: TGTGCCAGCAGTAGGACAGGGTGGAGCACTGAAGCTTTCTTT.

The J gene is TRBJ1-1, the V gene TRBV7-9, with D unclear. Germline CDR1 SEHNR, CDR2 FQNEAQ (reference sequence). The ends were cut back, 3 bases at V and 2 bases at J, with 10 bases in the middle. The CDR3 runs 14 residues. CDR3 DNA sequence: TGTGCCAGCAGCTTGTCCAGACTTAACACTGAAGCTTTCTTT. This translates into CASSLSRLNTEAFF.

The chain has TRBV28 and TRBJ1-2; D perhaps matches TRBD1 (6 bases). The length of the CDR3 is 14 residues. The germline gives CDR1 MDHEN, CDR2 SYDVKM. Between the trimmed V and J ends, which lost 5 bases and 4 bases, there was a span of 14 bases. The CDR3 sequence is CASSQGGAVYGYTF. CDR3 bases: TGTGCCAGCAGTCAAGGGGGAGCGGTCTATGGCTACACCTTC.

The CDR3 reads CAWTAGGYYNEQFF. The CDR3 DNA sequence: TGTGCCTGGACGGCGGGGGGCTACTACAATGAGCAGTTCTTC. The rearrangement joins TRBV30 to TRBJ2-1; the match to TRBD2 covers 8 bases. Germline-derived CDR1 and CDR2 are GTSNPN and SVGIG (reference sequence). Germline trimming cut 4 bases from V and 3 bases from J; bases unmatched to any gene: 5. The CDR3 runs 14 residues.

This sequence joins TRBV7-2 and TRBJ2-3; D remains unclear. V was shortened by 4 bases and J by 2 bases, with 16 bases between the two germline ends. CDR1 and CDR2 (germline): SGHTA, FQGNSA. The CDR3 sequence is 16 residues long. The CDR3 here is CASSSVRSPSTDTQYF. The CDR3 bases are TGTGCCAGCAGCTCCGTCAGGTCGCCTTCCACAGATACGCAGTATTTT.

The chain joins TRBV7-2 to TRBJ1-5; D uncertain. The length of the CDR3 is 13 residues. Trimming removed 1 base at V and 3 bases at J, with 4 bases between. Germline V gene lookup returns CDR1 SGHTA and CDR2 FQGNSA. The chain's CDR3 is CASSLGNNQPQHF. In DNA, the CDR3 is TGTGCCAGCAGCTTAGGTAACAATCAGCCCCAGCATTTT.

J is TRBJ2-7 and V is TRBV5-1; 10 bases are a match to TRBD1. The CDR3 loop spans 16 amino acids. Per germline, CDR1 SGHRS and CDR2 YFSETQ. Trimming removed 0 bases from V and 4 bases from J; junction bases left unmatched: 7. The CDR3 spells CASSLEARTGGYEQYF. The CDR3 bases are TGCGCCAGCAGCTTGGAGGCCAGGACAGGGGGATACGAGCAGTACTTC.

The chain employs TRBV4-1 and TRBJ1-4; tentative D call: TRBD1 (6 bases). The V end was cut by 5 bases, the J end by 7 bases, with 17 bases between. The CDR3 is 15 amino acids. Germline V lookup: CDR1 MGHRA, CDR2 YSYEKL. In DNA, the CDR3 is TGCGCCAGCAGCTTCCGGCAGGGGCTGGGTGAAAAACTGTTTTTT. The encoded protein is CASSFRQGLGEKLFF.

The rearrangement uses TRBV19 and TRBJ2-7, with 11 nucleotides matching TRBD2. The J segment lost 2 bases and the V segment lost 6 bases, leaving 3 bases of the junction unmatched. Germline CDR1 reads LNHDA; CDR2 reads SQIVND (reference sequence). The CDR3 is 14 residues long. The CDR3, as DNA: TGTGCCAGTAGAGGACTAGCGGGCGCCTACGAGCAGTACTTC. It specifies CASRGLAGAYEQYF.

V is TRBV10-2 and J is TRBJ2-7; tentative D call: TRBD1 (6 bases). Per germline, CDR1 WSHSY and CDR2 SAAADI. V lost 3 bases to trimming and J lost 0 bases, with 9 bases between them. The CDR3 totals 14 residues. In DNA, the CDR3 is TGCGCCAGCAGTGATGACAGGTTCTCCTACGAGCAGTACTTC. It translates to CASSDDRFSYEQYF.

This chain connects TRBV2 to TRBJ2-5, with 9 positions matching TRBD2. The trim removed 2 bases at V and 2 bases at J, leaving 9 bases unmatched. The germline V gene has CDR1 SNHLY and CDR2 FYNNEI. The CDR3 runs to 17 residues. CDR3 sequence (DNA): TGTGCCAGCAGTGAATTTGGTAGCGGGGGCCTACAAGAGACCCAGTACTTC. Translated, it gives CASSEFGSGGLQETQYF.

V and J are TRBV7-2 and TRBJ1-4; TRBD1 agrees at 10 bases. Trimming cost V 2 bases and J 8 bases; bases outside gene matches: 11. The CDR3 is 17 amino acids. Germline CDR1 and CDR2: SGHTA and FQGNSA. CDR3 DNA: TGTGCCAGCAGCTTATTTTCTCTCGGGACAGGGGAGGAAAAACTGTTTTTT. Protein: CASSLFSLGTGEEKLFF. Complete variable domain (other parts from reference TRBV7-2 and TRBJ1-4): GAGVSQSPSNKVTEKGKDVELRCDPISGHTALYWYRQSLGQGLEFLIYFQGNSAPDKSGLPSDRFSAERTGGSVSTLTIQRTQQEDSAVYLCASSLFSLGTGEEKLFFGSGTQLSVL.

The chain has TRBV4-1 and TRBJ1-2, with D maybe TRBD1 (5 bases). The germline V and J ends were trimmed by 1 base and 4 bases, with 13 bases remaining between them. The germline gives CDR1 MGHRA, CDR2 YSYEKL. This CDR3 contains 15 residues. The CDR3 DNA reads as TGCGCCAGCAGCCAAGTCCTCACGGGGGTCTATGGCTACACCTTC. Translated: CASSQVLTGVYGYTF.

The rearrangement joins TRBV27 to TRBJ2-7; 7 bases match TRBD2. The germline V gene encodes CDR1 MNHEY and CDR2 SMNVEV (reference sequence). V lost 2 bases, J lost 6 bases, and 4 bases stayed unmatched. This CDR3 comprises 13 residues. CDR3 in amino acids: CASSLAGVGEQYF. CDR3 coding DNA: TGTGCCAGCAGTTTAGCGGGAGTGGGCGAGCAGTACTTC.

This sequence joins TRBV20-1 and TRBJ2-1, with TRBD1 matching over 7 bases. Germline lookup yields CDR1 DFQATT and CDR2 SNEGSKA (reference sequence). Unmatched junction bases numbered 6, after V lost 6 bases and J lost 10 bases. The length of the CDR3 is 11 residues. CDR3 DNA sequence: TGCAGTGCCCTAGGACAGGCCGAGCAGTTCTTC. Translating it yields CSALGQAEQFF.

The chain carries TRBV5-8 and TRBJ2-7, with D tentatively TRBD2 (5 bases). Per germline, CDR1 SGHTS and CDR2 YDEGEE. The CDR3 has 12 amino acids. Trimming took off 6 bases at V and 5 bases at J, with 12 bases between the two ends. The CDR3 here is CASNPRAHEQYF. The CDR3 DNA is TGTGCCAGCAACCCGCGGGCCCACGAGCAGTACTTC.

This clone turned up a few times. The chain combines TRBV28 with TRBJ1-3; no clear D gene. The V end was cut by 9 bases, the J end by 2 bases, with 14 bases between. Germline CDR1 is MDHEN and CDR2 is SYDVKM. The CDR3 has 14 amino acids. The DNA of the CDR3 is TGTGCCAGTACAGACCTGCATACTGGAAACACCATATATTTT. Its translation: CASTDLHTGNTIYF.

The V call is TRBV11-2, the J call TRBJ1-2; D ambiguous. The CDR3 loop spans 14 amino acids. CDR1 SGHAT and CDR2 FQNNGV come from the germline V gene. Trimming left V 2 bases short and J 1 base short, with 8 bases between. This chain's CDR3 is CASSLSDSNYGYTF. The CDR3 nucleotides read TGTGCCAGCAGCTTATCCGATAGTAACTATGGCTACACCTTC.

This sequence joins TRBV25-1 and TRBJ1-1; D call uncertain. Germline V gene sequence: CDR1 MGHDK, CDR2 SYGVNS. This CDR3 is built from 15 residues. The V gene lost 4 bases and the J gene lost 1 base, with 13 bases spanning the gap. The CDR3 region has the DNA TGTGCCAGCAGTGTAAGTACCTTGGCGAACACTGAAGCTTTCTTT. Translating gives CASSVSTLANTEAFF.

Only a few counts were recorded for this clone. V usage is TRBV10-1 and J usage is TRBJ2-7; TRBD2 matches at 10 bases. CDR1 and CDR2 from the germline V gene are WNHNN and SYGVQD (reference sequence). The CDR3 spans 15 residues. V was pared by 4 bases and J by 1 base, with 4 bases of the junction left unmatched. The CDR3 DNA follows: TGCGCCAGCAGTGTAGGGACTAGCGAATCCTACGAGCAGTACTTC. This sequence encodes CASSVGTSESYEQYF.

CDR3 sequence reads: CASSLAGKTYNEQFF. The CDR3 nucleotides read TGTGCCAGCAGCTTAGCCGGGAAAACCTACAATGAGCAGTTCTTC. The V and J genes are TRBV7-2 and TRBJ2-1, with a weak D call TRBD2 (5 bases). Trimming pared 0 bases from V and 2 bases from J, leaving 8 bases between. Germline-derived CDR1 and CDR2 are SGHTA and FQGNSA. The CDR3 extends over 15 amino acids.

The chain combines TRBV5-6 with TRBJ1-2; D perhaps matches TRBD1 (5 bases). Trimming stripped 4 bases from V and 8 bases from J, with 15 bases between. The CDR3 loop spans 13 amino acids. Germline CDR1 SGHDT, CDR2 YYEEEE. CDR3 sequence reads: CASSRGEPGGYTF. The CDR3 DNA reads as TGTGCCAGCAGCCGGGGGGAACCTGGAGGCTACACCTTC.

This chain uses TRBV5-1 with TRBJ2-7; 11 positions match TRBD1. The CDR3 is 14 residues long. In germline, CDR1 is SGHRS, CDR2 YFSETQ. The J segment lost 7 bases and the V segment lost 4 bases, leaving 7 bases of the junction unmatched. CDR3 DNA sequence: TGCGCCAGCAGCACGGGGACAGGGGGTGGGGAGCAGTACTTC. The encoded protein is CASSTGTGGGEQYF.

The chain couples TRBV7-2 to TRBJ2-7; TRBD1 might be the D (5 bases). Trimming took off 5 bases at V and 0 bases at J, with 11 bases between the two ends. The CDR3 has 14 amino acids. Germline V gene sequence: CDR1 SGHTA, CDR2 FQGNSA. CDR3 sequence (DNA): TGTGCCAGCAGCACCCAGGGTAGCTCCTACGAGCAGTACTTC. Translation gives CASSTQGSSYEQYF.

This clone has a handful of counts. The CDR3 coding sequence is TGTGCCAGCAGTTACAACAGGGACTATGGCTACACCTTC. Translation: CASSYNRDYGYTF. V is TRBV6-5 and J is TRBJ1-2, with D perhaps matching TRBD1 (6 bases). The CDR3 loop spans 13 amino acids. In germline, CDR1 is MNHEY, CDR2 SVGAGI. V gave up 2 bases and J gave up 3 bases, with 7 bases separating them.

As DNA, the CDR3 is TGTGCCAGCAGCCGTAGAACAGGGGCGGACACTGAAGCTTTCTTT. Amino acids: CASSRRTGADTEAFF. The chain links TRBV7-2 to TRBJ1-1, with 7 positions matching TRBD1. Germline V lookup: CDR1 SGHTA, CDR2 FQGNSA. J was trimmed by 3 bases and V by 5 bases; bases with no gene match: 9. The CDR3 is 15 amino acids.

J is TRBJ2-5 and V is TRBV28; D gene uncertain. The CDR3 runs to 11 residues. The germline V gene has CDR1 MDHEN and CDR2 SYDVKM. V dropped 3 bases and J dropped 4 bases, with 3 bases sitting between them. DNA of the CDR3: TGTGCCAGCAGTTTCTTAGAGACCCAGTACTTC. Its translation is CASSFLETQYF.

This chain links TRBV6-6 with TRBJ1-1; D unresolved. This CDR3 spans 13 amino acids. Looked up from germline, CDR1 is MNHNY and CDR2 is SVGAGI (reference sequence). The ends were cut back, 4 bases at V and 0 bases at J, with 6 bases in the middle. CDR3 sequence (DNA): TGTGCCAGCAGTTCTCGGGTGAACACTGAAGCTTTCTTT. Its translation is CASSSRVNTEAFF.

The gene calls are TRBV6-4 and TRBJ2-1; 14 nucleotides match TRBD2. The CDR3 length is 15 residues. V lost 6 bases to trimming and J lost 9 bases; unmatched junction nucleotides: 7. Germline-derived CDR1 and CDR2 are MRHNA and SNTAGT. The CDR3 nucleotides are TGTGCCAGCAGGAAGGGACTAGCGGGAGTGGGTGAGCAGTTCTTC. Its translation is CASRKGLAGVGEQFF.

This chain uses TRBV7-6 with TRBJ2-1; possibly TRBD2 for D (6 bases). With 3 bases removed from V and 5 bases from J, the gap between germline ends came to 14 bases. In germline, CDR1 is SGHVS, CDR2 FNYEAQ. The CDR3 sequence is 15 residues long. CDR3 sequence reads: CASSFLKEGDNEQFF. CDR3 DNA sequence: TGTGCCAGCAGCTTCCTTAAGGAGGGTGACAATGAGCAGTTCTTC.

The chain couples TRBV5-1 to TRBJ2-5; TRBD1 is a possible D gene (7 bases). Germline V gene lookup returns CDR1 SGHRS and CDR2 YFSETQ. CDR3 length equals 15 residues. The ends were cut back, 4 bases at V and 2 bases at J, with 15 bases in the middle. CDR3: CASSNPAGQQETQYF. The CDR3, as DNA: TGCGCCAGCAGCAACCCGGCGGGACAGCAAGAGACCCAGTACTTC.

This chain connects TRBV27 to TRBJ2-1; D might be TRBD2 (5 bases). Trimming cost V 3 bases and J 8 bases, with 17 bases left between them. Germline values: CDR1 MNHEY, CDR2 SMNVEV (reference sequence). CDR3 size: 15 residues. CDR3 sequence reads: CASSLAELAGDEQFF. For the CDR3, the DNA is TGTGCCAGCAGTTTGGCCGAATTGGCGGGCGATGAGCAGTTCTTC.